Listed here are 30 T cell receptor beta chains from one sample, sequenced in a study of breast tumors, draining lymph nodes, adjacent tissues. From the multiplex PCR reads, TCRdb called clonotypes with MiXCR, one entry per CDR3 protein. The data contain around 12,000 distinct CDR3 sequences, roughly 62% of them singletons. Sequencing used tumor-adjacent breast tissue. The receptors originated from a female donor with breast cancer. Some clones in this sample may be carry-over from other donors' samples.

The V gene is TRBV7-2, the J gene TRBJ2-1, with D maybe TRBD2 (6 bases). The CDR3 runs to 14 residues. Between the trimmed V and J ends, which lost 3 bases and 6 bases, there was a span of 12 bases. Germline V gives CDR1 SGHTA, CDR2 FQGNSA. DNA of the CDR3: TGTGCCAGCAGCTTCGGGGGTCCTCCCAATGAGCAGTTCTTC. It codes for CASSFGGPPNEQFF.

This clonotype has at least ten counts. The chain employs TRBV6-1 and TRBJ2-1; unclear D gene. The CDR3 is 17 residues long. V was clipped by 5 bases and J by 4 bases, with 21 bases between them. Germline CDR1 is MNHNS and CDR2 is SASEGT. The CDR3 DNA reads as TGTGCCAGCAGTCCCCCGGGCCGCGATGGGTTTTACAATGAGCAGTTCTTC. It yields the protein CASSPPGRDGFYNEQFF.

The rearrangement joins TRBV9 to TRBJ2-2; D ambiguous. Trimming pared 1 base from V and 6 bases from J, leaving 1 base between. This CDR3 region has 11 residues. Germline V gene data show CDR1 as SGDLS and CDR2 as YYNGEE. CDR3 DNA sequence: TGTGCCAGCAGCGTATCCGGGGAGCTGTTTTTT. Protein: CASSVSGELFF.

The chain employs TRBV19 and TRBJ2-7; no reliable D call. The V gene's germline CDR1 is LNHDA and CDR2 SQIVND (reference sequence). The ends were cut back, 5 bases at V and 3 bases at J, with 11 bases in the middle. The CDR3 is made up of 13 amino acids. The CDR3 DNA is TGTGCCAGTAGTTCCCGGACGGGCTACGAGCAGTACTTC. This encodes CASSSRTGYEQYF. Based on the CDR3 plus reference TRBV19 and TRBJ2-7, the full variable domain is DGGITQSPKYLFRKEGQNVTLSCEQNLNHDAMYWYRQDPGQGLRLIYYSQIVNDFQKGDIAEGYSVSREKKESFPLTVTSAQKNPTAFYLCASSSRTGYEQYFGPGTRLTVT.

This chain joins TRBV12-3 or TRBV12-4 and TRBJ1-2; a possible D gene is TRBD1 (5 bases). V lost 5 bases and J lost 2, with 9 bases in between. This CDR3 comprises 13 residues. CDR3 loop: CASSPTGNYGYTF. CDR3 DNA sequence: TGTGCCAGCAGTCCCACAGGAAACTATGGCTACACCTTC.

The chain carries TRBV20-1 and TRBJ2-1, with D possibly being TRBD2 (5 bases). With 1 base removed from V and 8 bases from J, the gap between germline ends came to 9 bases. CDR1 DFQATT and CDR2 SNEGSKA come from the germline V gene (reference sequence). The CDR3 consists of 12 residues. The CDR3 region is CSARGGSHEQFF. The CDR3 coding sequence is TGCAGTGCTAGAGGAGGGAGCCATGAGCAGTTCTTC.

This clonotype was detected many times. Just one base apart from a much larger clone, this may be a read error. The CDR3 nucleotides read TGTGCCAGCAGCCAAGCCAAGATAGCGGGAGTAGTGGAGCCCCAGTACTTC. Residues: CASSQAKIAGVVEPQYF. The V gene is TRBV7-2, the J gene TRBJ2-5, with 9 nucleotides matching TRBD2. Germline loops: CDR1 SGHTA, CDR2 FQGNSA. The V and J ends lost 5 bases and 9 bases, in that order; junction bases with no gene match: 19. CDR3 length: 17 amino acids.

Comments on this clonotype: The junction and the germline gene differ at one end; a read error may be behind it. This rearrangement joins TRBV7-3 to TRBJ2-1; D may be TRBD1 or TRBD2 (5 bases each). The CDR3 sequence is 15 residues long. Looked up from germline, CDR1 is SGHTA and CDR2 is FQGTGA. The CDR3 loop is CASSLSSGDHNGQLF. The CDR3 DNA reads TGTGCCAGCAGCTTAAGTTCCGGGGACCACAATGGGCAGCTCTTC.

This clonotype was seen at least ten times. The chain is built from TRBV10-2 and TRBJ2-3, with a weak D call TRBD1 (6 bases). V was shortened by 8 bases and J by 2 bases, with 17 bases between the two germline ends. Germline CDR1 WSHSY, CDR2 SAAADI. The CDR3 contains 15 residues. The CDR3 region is CASGGWGRPTDTQYF. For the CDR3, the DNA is TGCGCCAGCGGGGGATGGGGGCGCCCCACAGATACGCAGTATTTT.

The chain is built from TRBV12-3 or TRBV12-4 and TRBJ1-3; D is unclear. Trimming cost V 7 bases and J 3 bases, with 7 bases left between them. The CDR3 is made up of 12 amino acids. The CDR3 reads CASKLYGNTIYF. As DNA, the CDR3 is TGTGCCAGCAAACTCTATGGAAACACCATATATTTT.

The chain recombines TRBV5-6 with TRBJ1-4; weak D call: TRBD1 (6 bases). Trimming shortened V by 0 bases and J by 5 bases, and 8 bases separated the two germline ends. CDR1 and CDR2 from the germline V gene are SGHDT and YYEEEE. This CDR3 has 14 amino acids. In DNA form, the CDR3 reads TGTGCCAGCAGCTTGGCAGGGGTAAATGAAAAACTGTTTTTT. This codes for CASSLAGVNEKLFF.

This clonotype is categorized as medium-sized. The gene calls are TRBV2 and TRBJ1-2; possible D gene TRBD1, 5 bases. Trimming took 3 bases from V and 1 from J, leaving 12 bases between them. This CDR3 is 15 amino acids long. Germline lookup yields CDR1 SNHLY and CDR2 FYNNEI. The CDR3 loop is CASSEGRASNYGYTF. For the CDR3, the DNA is TGTGCCAGCAGTGAGGGCAGGGCTAGTAACTATGGCTACACCTTC.

The CDR3 here is CASSIPRDSGDTQYF. DNA of the CDR3: TGTGCCAGCAGCATCCCGCGGGATTCAGGAGATACGCAGTATTTT. V is TRBV7-2 and J is TRBJ2-3; D may be TRBD2 (6 bases). There are 15 residues in the CDR3. Trimming stripped 5 bases from V and 5 bases from J, with 17 bases between. Germline V gene sequence: CDR1 SGHTA, CDR2 FQGNSA.

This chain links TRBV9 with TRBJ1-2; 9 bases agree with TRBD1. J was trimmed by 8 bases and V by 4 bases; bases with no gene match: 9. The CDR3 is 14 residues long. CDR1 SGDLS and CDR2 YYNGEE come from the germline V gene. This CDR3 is CASSPWTGDRGYTF. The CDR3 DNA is TGTGCCAGCAGCCCCTGGACAGGGGATAGGGGCTACACCTTC.

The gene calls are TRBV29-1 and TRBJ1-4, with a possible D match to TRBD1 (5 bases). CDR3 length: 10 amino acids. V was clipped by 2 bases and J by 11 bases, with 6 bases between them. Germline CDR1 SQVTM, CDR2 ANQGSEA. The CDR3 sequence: CSVEWGKLFF. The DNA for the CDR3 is TGCAGCGTTGAATGGGGCAAACTGTTTTTT.

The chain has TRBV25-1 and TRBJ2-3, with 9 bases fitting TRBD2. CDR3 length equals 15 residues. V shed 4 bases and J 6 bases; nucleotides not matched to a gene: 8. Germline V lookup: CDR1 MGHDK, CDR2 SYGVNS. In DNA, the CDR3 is TGTGCCAGCAGTGGGGGGGAGCGGGGGGAGGATACGCAGTATTTT. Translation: CASSGGERGEDTQYF.

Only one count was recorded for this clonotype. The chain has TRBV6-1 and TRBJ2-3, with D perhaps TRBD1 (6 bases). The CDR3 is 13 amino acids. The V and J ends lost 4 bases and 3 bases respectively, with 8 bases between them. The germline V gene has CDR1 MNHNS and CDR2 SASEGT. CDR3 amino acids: CASSVQGTDTQYF. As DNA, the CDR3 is TGTGCCAGCAGTGTACAGGGTACAGATACGCAGTATTTT.

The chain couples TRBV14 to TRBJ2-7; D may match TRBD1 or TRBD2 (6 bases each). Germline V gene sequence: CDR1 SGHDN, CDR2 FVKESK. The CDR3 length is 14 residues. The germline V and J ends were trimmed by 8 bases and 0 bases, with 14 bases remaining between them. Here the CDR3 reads CASQAEGDSYEQYF. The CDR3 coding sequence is TGTGCCAGCCAGGCGGAGGGGGACTCCTACGAGCAGTACTTC.

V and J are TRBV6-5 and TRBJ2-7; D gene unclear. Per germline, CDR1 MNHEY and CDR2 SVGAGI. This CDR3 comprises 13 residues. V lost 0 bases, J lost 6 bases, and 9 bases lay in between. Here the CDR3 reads CASSYSQSSEQYF. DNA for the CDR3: TGTGCCAGCAGTTACTCGCAGAGCAGCGAGCAGTACTTC.

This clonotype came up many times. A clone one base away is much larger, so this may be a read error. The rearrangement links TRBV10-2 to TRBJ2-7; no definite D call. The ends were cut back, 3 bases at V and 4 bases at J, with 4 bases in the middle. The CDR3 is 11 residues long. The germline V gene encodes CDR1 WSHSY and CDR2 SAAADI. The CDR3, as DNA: TGCGCCAGCAGTGATGGGTACGAGCAGTACTTC. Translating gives CASSDGYEQYF.

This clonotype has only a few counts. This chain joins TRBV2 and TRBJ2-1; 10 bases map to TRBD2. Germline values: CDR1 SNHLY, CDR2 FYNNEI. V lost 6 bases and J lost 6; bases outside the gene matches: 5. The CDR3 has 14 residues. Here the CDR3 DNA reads TGTGCCAGCAGCCTAGCGGGAGCTGTCAATGAGCAGTTCTTC. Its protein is CASSLAGAVNEQFF.

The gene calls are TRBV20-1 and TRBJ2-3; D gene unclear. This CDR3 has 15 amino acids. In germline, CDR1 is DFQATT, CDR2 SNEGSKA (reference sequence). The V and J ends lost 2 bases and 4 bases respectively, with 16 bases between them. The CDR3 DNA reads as TGCAGTGCTAGAACAGCCGGCATTGGGGCAGATACGCAGTATTTT. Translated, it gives CSARTAGIGADTQYF.

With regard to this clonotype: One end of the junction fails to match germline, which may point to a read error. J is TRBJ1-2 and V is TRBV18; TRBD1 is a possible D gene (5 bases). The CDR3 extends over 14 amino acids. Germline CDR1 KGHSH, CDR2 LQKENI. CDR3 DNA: TGTGCCAGCCCACCGGGGGTCAGTGACTATGGCTACACCTTC. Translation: CASPPGVSDYGYTF. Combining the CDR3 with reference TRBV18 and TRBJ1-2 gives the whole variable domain NAGVMQNPRHLVRRRGQEARLRCSPMKGHSHVYWYRQLPEEGLKFMVYLQKENIIDESGMPKERFSAEFPKEGPSILRIQQVVRGDSAAYFCASPPGVSDYGYTFGSGTRLTVV.

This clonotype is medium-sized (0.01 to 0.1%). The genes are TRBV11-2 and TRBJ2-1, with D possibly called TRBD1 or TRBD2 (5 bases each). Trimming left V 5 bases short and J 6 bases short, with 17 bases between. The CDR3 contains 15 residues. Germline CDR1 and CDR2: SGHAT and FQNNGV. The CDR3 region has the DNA TGTGCCAGCAGCACCGCCGGGACCACAAGCAATGAGCAGTTCTTC. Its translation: CASSTAGTTSNEQFF. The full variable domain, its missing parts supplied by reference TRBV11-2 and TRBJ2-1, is EAGVAQSPRYKIIEKRQSVAFWCNPISGHATLYWYQQILGQGPKLLIQFQNNGVVDDSQLPKDRFSAERLKGVDSTLKIQPAKLEDSAVYLCASSTAGTTSNEQFFGPGTRLTVL.

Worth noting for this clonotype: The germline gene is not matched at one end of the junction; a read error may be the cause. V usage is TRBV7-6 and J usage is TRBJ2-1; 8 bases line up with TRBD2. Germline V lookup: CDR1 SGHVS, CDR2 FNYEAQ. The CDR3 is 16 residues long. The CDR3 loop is CASRDSGTSMESEQFF. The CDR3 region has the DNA TGCGCCAGCAGGGATTCCGGGACTAGTATGGAGAGTGAGCAGTTCTTC.

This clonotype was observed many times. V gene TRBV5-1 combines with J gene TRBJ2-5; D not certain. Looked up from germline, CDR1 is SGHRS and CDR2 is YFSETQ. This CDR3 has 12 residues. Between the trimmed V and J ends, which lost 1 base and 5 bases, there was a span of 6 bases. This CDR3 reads CASSLSPETQYF. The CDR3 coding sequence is TGCGCCAGCAGCTTGTCTCCCGAGACCCAGTACTTC.

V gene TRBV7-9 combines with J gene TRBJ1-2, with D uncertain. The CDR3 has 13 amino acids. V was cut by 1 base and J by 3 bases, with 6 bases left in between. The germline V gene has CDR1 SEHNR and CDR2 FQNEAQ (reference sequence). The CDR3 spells CASSLDSYYGYTF. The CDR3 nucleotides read TGTGCCAGCAGCTTAGACAGCTACTATGGCTACACCTTC.

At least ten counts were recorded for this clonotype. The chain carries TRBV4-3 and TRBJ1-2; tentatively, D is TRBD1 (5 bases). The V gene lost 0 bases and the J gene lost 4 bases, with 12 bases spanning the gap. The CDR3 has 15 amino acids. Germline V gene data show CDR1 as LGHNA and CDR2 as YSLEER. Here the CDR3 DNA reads TGCGCCAGCAGCCAAGAATACGGGGGGGTCTATGGCTACACCTTC. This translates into CASSQEYGGVYGYTF.

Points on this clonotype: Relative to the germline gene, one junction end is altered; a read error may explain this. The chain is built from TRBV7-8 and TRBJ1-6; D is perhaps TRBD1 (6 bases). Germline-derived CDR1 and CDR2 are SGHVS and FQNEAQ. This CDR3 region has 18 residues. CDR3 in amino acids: CASSLARQGSSYNPPLHF. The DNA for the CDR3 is TGTGCCAGCAGCTTAGCGCGGCAGGGGAGCTCCTATAATCCACCCCTCCACTTT. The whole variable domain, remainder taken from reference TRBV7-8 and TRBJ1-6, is GAGVSQSPRYKVAKRGQDVALRCDPISGHVSLFWYQQALGQGPEFLTYFQNEAQLDKSGLPSDRFFAERPEGSVSTLKIQRTQQEDSAVYLCASSLARQGSSYNPPLHFGNGTRLTVT.

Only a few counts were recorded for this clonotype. The CDR3 here is CASSLAGGAGSGANVLTF. CDR3 bases: TGCGCCAGCAGCTTGGCCGGGGGAGCAGGGTCTGGGGCCAACGTCCTGACTTTC. This chain joins TRBV5-1 and TRBJ2-6, with a weak D call TRBD2 (6 bases). The length of the CDR3 is 18 residues. Germline CDR1 reads SGHRS; CDR2 reads YFSETQ. V lost 0 bases, J lost 1 base, and 14 bases lay in between.